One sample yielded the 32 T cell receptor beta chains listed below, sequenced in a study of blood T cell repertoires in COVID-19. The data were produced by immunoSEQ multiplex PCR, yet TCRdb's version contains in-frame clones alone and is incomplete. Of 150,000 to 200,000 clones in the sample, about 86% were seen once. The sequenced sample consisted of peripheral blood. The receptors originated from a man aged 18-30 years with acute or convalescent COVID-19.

The chain's CDR3 is CASSPLLGTGGVGYTF. The CDR3 DNA reads as TGTGCCAGCTCACCACTCTTGGGGACAGGGGGCGTAGGCTACACCTTC. The gene calls are TRBV18 and TRBJ1-2, with 12 nucleotides matching TRBD1. CDR3 length: 16 amino acids. Germline CDR1 reads KGHSH; CDR2 reads LQKENI. Germline trimming cut 1 base from V and 8 bases from J; bases unmatched to any gene: 8.

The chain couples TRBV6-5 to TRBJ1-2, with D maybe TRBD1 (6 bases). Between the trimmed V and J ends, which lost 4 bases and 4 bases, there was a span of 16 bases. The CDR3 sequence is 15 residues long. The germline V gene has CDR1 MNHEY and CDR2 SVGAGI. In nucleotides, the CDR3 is TGTGCCAGCAGTTCCACCCTCTCGGACAGCTATGGCTACACCTTC. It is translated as CASSSTLSDSYGYTF.

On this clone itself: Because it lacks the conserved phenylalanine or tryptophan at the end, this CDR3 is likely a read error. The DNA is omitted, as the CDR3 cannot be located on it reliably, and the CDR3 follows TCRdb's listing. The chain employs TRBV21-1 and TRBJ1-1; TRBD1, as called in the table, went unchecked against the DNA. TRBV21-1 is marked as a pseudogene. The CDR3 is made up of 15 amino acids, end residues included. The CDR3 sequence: CASSKFHRTGNSAFK.

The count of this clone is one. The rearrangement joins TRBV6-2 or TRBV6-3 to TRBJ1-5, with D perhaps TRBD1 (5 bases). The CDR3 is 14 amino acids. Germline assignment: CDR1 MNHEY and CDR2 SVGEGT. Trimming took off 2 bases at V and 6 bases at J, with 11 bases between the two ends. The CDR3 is CASSYQGGVQPQHF. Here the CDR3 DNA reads TGTGCCAGCAGTTACCAGGGAGGTGTTCAGCCCCAGCATTTT.

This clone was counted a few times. The CDR3 loop reads CSVMPQGNTIYF. The CDR3 DNA follows: TGCAGCGTGATGCCACAGGGAAACACCATATATTTT. This chain joins TRBV29-1 and TRBJ1-3, with no clear D. This CDR3 has 12 amino acids. The germline gives CDR1 SQVTM, CDR2 ANQGSEA. The V gene lost 6 bases and the J gene lost 4 bases, with 10 bases spanning the gap.

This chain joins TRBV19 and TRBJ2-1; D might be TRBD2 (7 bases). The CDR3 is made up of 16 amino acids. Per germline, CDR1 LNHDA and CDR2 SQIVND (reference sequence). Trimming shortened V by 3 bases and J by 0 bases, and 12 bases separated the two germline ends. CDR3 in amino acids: CASSMPGGPSYNEQFF. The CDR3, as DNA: TGTGCCAGTAGTATGCCCGGGGGGCCCTCCTACAATGAGCAGTTCTTC.

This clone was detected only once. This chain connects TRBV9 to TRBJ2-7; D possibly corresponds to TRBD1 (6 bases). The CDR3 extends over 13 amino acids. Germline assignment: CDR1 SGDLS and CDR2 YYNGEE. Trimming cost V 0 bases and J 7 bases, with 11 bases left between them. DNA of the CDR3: TGTGCCAGCAGCGTAGCTACGAGGGGGGAGCAGTACTTC. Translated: CASSVATRGEQYF.

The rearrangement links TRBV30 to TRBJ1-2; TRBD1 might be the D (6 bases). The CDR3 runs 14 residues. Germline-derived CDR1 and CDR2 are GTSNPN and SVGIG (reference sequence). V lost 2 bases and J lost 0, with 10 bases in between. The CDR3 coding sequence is TGTGCCTGGAGTCCGGGACAACCTAACTATGGCTACACCTTC. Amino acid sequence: CAWSPGQPNYGYTF. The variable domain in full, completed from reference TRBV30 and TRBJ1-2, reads SQTIHQWPATLVQPVGSPLSLECTVEGTSNPNLYWYRQAAGRGLQLLFYSVGIGQISSEVPQNLSASRPQDRQFILSSKKLLLSDSGFYLCAWSPGQPNYGYTFGSGTRLTVV.

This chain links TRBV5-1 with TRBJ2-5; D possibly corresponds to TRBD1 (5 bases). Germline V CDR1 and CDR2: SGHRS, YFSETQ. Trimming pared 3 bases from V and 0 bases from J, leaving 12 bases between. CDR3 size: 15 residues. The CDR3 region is CASSSQPGNQETQYF. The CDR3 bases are TGCGCCAGCAGCTCCCAGCCAGGGAACCAAGAGACCCAGTACTTC.

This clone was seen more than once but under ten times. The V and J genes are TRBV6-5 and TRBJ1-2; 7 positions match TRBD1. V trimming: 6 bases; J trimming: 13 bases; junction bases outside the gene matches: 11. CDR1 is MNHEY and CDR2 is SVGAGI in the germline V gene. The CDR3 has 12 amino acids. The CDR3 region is CASRTLTGVTTF. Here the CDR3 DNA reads TGTGCCAGCAGAACCCTCACAGGGGTTACCACCTTC.

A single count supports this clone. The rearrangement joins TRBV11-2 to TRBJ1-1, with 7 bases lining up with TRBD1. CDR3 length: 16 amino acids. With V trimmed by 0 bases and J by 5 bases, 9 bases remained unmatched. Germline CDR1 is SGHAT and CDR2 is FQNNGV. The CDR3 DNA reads TGTGCCAGCAGCTTAGAACTTGAGACAGGGTTTACTGAAGCTTTCTTT. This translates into CASSLELETGFTEAFF.

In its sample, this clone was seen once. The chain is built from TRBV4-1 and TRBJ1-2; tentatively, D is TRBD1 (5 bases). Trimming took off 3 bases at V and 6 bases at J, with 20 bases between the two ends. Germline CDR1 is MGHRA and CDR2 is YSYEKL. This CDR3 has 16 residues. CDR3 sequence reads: CASSQTRDFDRHGYTF. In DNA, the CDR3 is TGCGCCAGCAGCCAGACTCGGGACTTCGATAGGCATGGCTACACCTTC.

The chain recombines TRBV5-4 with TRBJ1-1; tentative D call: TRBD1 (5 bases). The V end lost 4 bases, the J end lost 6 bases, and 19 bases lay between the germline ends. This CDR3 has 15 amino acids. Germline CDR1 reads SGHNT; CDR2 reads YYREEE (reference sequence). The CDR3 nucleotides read TGTGCCAGCAGCGTAGACAGCGTTAGGATCGCTGAAGCTTTCTTT. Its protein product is CASSVDSVRIAEAFF.

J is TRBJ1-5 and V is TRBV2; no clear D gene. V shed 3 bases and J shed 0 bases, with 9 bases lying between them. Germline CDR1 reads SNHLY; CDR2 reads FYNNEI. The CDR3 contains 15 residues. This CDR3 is CASSEDGISNQPQHF. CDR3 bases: TGTGCCAGCAGTGAGGACGGGATTAGCAATCAGCCCCAGCATTTT.

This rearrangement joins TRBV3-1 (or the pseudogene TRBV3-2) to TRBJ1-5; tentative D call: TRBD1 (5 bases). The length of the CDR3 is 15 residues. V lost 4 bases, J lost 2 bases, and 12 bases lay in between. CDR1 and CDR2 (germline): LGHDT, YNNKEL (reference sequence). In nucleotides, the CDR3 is TGTGCCAGCAGCCTAGACGGAGGGGGCAATCAGCCCCAGCATTTT. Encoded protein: CASSLDGGGNQPQHF.

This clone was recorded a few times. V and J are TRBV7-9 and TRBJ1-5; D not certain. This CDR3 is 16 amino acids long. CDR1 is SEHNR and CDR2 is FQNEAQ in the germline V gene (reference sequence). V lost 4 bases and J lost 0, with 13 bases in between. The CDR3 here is CASSSQETDSNQPQHF. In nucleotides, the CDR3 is TGTGCCAGCAGCTCCCAGGAAACAGATAGCAATCAGCCCCAGCATTTT.

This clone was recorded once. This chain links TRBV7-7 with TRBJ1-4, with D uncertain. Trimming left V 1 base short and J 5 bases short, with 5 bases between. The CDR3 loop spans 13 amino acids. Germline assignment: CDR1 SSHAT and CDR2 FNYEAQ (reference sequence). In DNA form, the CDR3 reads TGTGCCAGCAGCTTAGAACTAAATGAAAAACTGTTTTTT. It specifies CASSLELNEKLFF.

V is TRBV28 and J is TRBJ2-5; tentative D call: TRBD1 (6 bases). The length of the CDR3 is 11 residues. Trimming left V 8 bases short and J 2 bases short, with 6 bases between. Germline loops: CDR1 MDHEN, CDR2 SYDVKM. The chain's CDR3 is CASGQQETQYF. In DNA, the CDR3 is TGTGCCAGCGGACAGCAAGAGACCCAGTACTTC.

For the CDR3, the DNA is TGTGCCAGCTCACCAAACAATAATTCACCCCTCCACTTT. Its translation: CASSPNNNSPLHF. This chain uses TRBV18 with TRBJ1-6; D unclear. CDR1 and CDR2 from the germline V gene are KGHSH and LQKENI. V was pared by 2 bases and J by 5 bases, with 4 bases between. The CDR3 loop spans 13 amino acids.

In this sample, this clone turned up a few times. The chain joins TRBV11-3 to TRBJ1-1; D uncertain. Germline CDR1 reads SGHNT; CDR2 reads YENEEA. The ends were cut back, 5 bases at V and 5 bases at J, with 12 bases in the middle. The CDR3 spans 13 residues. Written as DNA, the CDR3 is TGTGCCAGCAGCCCAGGTGCGGGGACTGAAGCTTTCTTT. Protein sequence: CASSPGAGTEAFF.

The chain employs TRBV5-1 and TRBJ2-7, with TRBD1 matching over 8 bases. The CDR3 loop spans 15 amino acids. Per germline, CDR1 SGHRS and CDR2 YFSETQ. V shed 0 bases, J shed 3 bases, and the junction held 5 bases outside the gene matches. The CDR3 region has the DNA TGCGCCAGCAGCTTGGGTCAGGGGGCTATCTACGAGCAGTACTTC. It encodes CASSLGQGAIYEQYF.

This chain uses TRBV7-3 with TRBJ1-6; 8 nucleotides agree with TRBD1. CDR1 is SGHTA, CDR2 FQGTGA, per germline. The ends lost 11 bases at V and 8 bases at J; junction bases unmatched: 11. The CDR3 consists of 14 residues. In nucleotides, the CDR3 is TGTGCCTGGGGTTGGACAGGGTATCATTCACCCCTCCACTTT. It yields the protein CAWGWTGYHSPLHF.

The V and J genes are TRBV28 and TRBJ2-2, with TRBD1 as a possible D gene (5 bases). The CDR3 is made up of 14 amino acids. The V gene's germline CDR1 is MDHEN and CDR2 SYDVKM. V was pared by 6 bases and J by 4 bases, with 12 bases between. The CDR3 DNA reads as TGTGCCAGCAGGAGACAGCCGGGCACCGGGGAGCTGTTTTTT. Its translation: CASRRQPGTGELFF.

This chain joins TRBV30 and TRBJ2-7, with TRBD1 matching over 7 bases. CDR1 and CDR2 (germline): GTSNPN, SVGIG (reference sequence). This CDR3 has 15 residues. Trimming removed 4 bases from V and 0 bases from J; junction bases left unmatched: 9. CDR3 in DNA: TGTGCCTGGATCAAACTTGGGGACAGCTCCTACGAGCAGTACTTC. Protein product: CAWIKLGDSSYEQYF.

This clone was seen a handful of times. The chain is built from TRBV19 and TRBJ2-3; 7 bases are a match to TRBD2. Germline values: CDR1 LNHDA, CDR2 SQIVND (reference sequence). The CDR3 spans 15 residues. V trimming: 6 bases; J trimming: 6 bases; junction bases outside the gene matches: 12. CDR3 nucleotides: TGTGCCAGTAGCTTGGGGTTGACTAGCCCCGATACGCAGTATTTT. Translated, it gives CASSLGLTSPDTQYF.

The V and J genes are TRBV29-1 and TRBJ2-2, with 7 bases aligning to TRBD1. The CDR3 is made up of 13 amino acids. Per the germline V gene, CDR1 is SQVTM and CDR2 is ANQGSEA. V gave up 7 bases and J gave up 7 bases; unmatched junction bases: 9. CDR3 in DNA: TGCAGCGCTGAGACAGGGCTGAGCGGGGAGCTGTTTTTT. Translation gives CSAETGLSGELFF.

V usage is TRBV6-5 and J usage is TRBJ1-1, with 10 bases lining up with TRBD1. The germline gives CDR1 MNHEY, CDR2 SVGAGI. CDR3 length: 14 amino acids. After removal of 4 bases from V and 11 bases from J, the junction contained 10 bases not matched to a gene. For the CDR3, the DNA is TGTGCCAGCAGTTCGGCGACAGGGGGCGCAAGGGCTTTCTTT. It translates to CASSSATGGARAFF.

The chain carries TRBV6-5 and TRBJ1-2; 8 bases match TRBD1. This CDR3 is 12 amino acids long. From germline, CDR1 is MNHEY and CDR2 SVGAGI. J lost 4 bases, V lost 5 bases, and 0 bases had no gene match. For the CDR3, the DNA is TGTGCCAGCAGTACAGGGGGCTATGGCTACACCTTC. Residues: CASSTGGYGYTF.

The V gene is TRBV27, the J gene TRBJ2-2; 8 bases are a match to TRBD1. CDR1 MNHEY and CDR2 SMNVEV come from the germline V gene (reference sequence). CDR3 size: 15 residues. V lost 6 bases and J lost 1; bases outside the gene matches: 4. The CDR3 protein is CASSPGGWNTGELFF. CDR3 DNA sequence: TGTGCCAGCAGCCCAGGGGGCTGGAACACCGGGGAGCTGTTTTTT.

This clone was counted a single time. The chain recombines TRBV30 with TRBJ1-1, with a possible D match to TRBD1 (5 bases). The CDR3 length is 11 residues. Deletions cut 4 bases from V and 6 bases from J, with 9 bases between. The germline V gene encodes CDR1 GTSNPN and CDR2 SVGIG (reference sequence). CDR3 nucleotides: TGTGCCTGGATAGCGGGGGCTGAAGCTTTCTTT. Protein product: CAWIAGAEAFF.

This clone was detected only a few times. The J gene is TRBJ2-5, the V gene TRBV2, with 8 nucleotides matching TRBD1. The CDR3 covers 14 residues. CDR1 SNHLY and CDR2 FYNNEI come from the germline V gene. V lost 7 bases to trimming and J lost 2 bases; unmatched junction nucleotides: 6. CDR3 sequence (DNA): TGTGCCAGCAACGGACAGGGCCTTCAAGAGACCCAGTACTTC. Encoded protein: CASNGQGLQETQYF. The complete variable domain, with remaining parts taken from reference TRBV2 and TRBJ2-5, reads EPEVTQTPSHQVTQMGQEVILRCVPISNHLYFYWYRQILGQKVEFLVSFYNNEISEKSEIFDDQFSVERPDGSNFTLKIRSTKLEDSAMYFCASNGQGLQETQYFGPGTRLLVL.

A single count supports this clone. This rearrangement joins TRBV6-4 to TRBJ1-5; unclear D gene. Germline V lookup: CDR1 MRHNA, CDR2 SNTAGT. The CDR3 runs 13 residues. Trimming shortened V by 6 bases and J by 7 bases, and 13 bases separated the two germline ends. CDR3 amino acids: CASSLNPGQPQHF. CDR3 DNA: TGTGCCAGCAGCCTAAATCCCGGGCAGCCCCAGCATTTT.